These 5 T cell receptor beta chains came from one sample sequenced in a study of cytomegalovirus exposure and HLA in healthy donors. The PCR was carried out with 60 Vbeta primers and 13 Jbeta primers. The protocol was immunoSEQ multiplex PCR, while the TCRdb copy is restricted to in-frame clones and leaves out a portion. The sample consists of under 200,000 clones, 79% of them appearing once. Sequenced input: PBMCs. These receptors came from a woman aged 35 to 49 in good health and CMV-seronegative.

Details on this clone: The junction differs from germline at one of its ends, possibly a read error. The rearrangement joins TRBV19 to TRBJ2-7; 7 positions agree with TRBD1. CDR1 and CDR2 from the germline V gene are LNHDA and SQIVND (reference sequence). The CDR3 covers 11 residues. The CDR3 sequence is CATGPEYEQYF. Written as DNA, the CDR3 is TGCGCGACAGGGCCGGAGTACGAGCAGTACTTC.

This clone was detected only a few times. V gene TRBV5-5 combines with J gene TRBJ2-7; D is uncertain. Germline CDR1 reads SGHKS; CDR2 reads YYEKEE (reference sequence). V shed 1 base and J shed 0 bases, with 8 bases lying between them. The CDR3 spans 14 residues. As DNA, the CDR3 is TGTGCCAGCAGCTTGTTGGGCGCCTCCTACGAGCAGTACTTC. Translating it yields CASSLLGASYEQYF. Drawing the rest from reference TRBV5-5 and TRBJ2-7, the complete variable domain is DAGVTQSPTHLIKTRGQQVTLRCSPISGHKSVSWYQQVLGQGPQFIFQYYEKEERGRGNFPDRFSARQFPNYSSELNVNALLLGDSALYLCASSLLGASYEQYFGPGTRLTVT.

CDR3 bases: TGCGCCAGCAGCTTACGGGGAACGGTGAATTCACCCCTCCACTTT. Amino acids: CASSLRGTVNSPLHF. The V and J genes are TRBV4-1 and TRBJ1-6; no firm D call. The length of the CDR3 is 15 residues. The V end lost 5 bases, the J end lost 7 bases, and 15 bases lay between the germline ends. Germline V gene sequence: CDR1 MGHRA, CDR2 YSYEKL.

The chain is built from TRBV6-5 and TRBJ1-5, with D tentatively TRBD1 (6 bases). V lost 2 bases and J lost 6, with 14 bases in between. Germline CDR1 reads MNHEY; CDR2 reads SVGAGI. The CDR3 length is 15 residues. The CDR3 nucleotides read TGTGCCAGCAGTTACAATACAGGGATCGGTCAGCCCCAGCATTTT. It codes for CASSYNTGIGQPQHF.

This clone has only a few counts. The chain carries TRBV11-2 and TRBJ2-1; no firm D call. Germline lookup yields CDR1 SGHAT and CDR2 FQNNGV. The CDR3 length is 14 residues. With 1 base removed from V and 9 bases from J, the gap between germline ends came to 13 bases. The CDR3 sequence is CASSLGVVRGEQFF. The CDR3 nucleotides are TGTGCCAGCAGCTTAGGGGTCGTGCGCGGTGAGCAGTTCTTC.